This TCR beta chain was obtained from a study of early T cells in non-severe SARS-CoV-2 infection. For the study at large: Unsorted whole-blood RNA was sequenced in bulk, leaving chains unpaired. Study-level results: Sequences matched to VDJdb favored anti-spike CD8 responses, while private and CD4 specificities were missed.

V shed 5 bases and J shed 2 bases, with 10 bases lying between them. Germline loops: CDR1 LNHDA, CDR2 SQIVND (reference sequence). The length of the CDR3 is 14 residues. The table lists this clonotype with a few counts. The antigen remains undetermined. Unique molecular identifier tags were affixed to discrete cDNA molecules. TCRdb processed the 5' RACE reads anew with MiXCR; each CDR3 protein has one entry. The sample contains about 76,000 distinct CDR3 sequences, about an eighth of which appear only once. The chain recombines TRBV19 with TRBJ1-5, with a weak D call TRBD1 (6 bases). The receptor was derived from an adult who was a healthcare worker with PCR-confirmed SARS-CoV-2 infection or an uninfected control (not recorded which). Sequencing was done on a sample of whole blood. The CDR3 DNA follows: TGTGCCAGTAGTCTGGGGGCACGCAATCAGCCCCAGCATTTT. Translated, it gives CASSLGARNQPQHF.